Sequencing of this TCR beta chain was carried out in a study of cytomegalovirus exposure and HLA in healthy donors. The PCR used 60 Vbeta and 13 Jbeta primers. Sequenced by immunoSEQ multiplex PCR; TCRdb stores in-frame clones only, minus some. The table shows 150,000 or so clones, with roughly 80% occurring only once. Germline-derived CDR1 and CDR2 are MNHNS and SASEGT. V gave up 5 bases and J gave up 13 bases; unmatched junction bases: 18. The CDR3 consists of 15 residues. Sample: PBMCs. The sequence was obtained from a woman in her 40s in good health and CMV-seronegative. This chain links TRBV6-1 with TRBJ1-1, with 8 bases identical to TRBD1. This CDR3 reads CASSLLTGEVGGGFF. The CDR3 DNA sequence: TGTGCCAGCAGTTTACTGACAGGGGAGGTTGGTGGAGGTTTCTTT.